Presented here are 17 T cell receptor beta chains from one specimen sequenced in a study of blood T cell repertoires in COVID-19. Repertoires were generated with immunoSEQ multiplex PCR, while TCRdb's copy carries only in-frame clones and drops some. The sample lists approximately 470,000 clones, approximately 90% seen once, with 0.7% in the top ten. Sequencing input: PBMCs or T cells enriched from blood (not recorded which). Receptor source: a woman aged 18-29 years who had recovered from COVID-19.

V is TRBV5-6 and J is TRBJ1-2, with a weak D call TRBD1 (5 bases). CDR3 length equals 15 residues. Trimming stripped 0 bases from V and 6 bases from J, with 15 bases between. The germline V gene encodes CDR1 SGHDT and CDR2 YYEEEE. The chain's CDR3 is CASSLDSEGENGYTF. The CDR3 bases are TGTGCCAGCAGCTTGGACAGCGAAGGGGAAAATGGCTACACCTTC.

The J gene is TRBJ2-1, the V gene TRBV24-1; TRBD1 matches at 7 bases. V trimming: 4 bases; J trimming: 2 bases; junction bases outside the gene matches: 7. Germline lookup yields CDR1 KGHDR and CDR2 SFDVKD. The CDR3 loop spans 16 amino acids. CDR3 nucleotide sequence: TGTGCCACCAGTGACCACACAGGGGAGACCTACAATGAGCAGTTCTTC. Amino acids: CATSDHTGETYNEQFF.

This clone was seen more than once but under ten times. The V call is TRBV6-5, the J call TRBJ1-4, with 7 bases lining up with TRBD1. The germline gives CDR1 MNHEY, CDR2 SVGAGI. Trimming at V came to 6 bases and at J to 8 bases, leaving 9 bases not matched to a gene. The CDR3 covers 14 residues. CDR3 nucleotide sequence: TGTGCCAGCAGCCAGGGGGGAAAGCAGGAAAAACTGTTTTTT. Translated, it gives CASSQGGKQEKLFF.

This clone was picked up a small number of times. V gene TRBV6-1 combines with J gene TRBJ1-1; 8 nucleotides align to TRBD1. This CDR3 contains 16 residues. Germline V gene data show CDR1 as MNHNS and CDR2 as SASEGT. V dropped 0 bases and J dropped 7; count of bases not matched to a gene: 10. This CDR3 reads CASSEALNPGQGEAFF. The CDR3 DNA follows: TGTGCCAGCAGTGAAGCCCTTAACCCCGGACAGGGTGAAGCTTTCTTT.

The V call is TRBV10-1, the J call TRBJ2-3, with no clear D. Trimming removed 3 bases at V and 2 bases at J, with 3 bases between. The CDR3 has 12 amino acids. The germline gives CDR1 WNHNN, CDR2 SYGVQD (reference sequence). CDR3 protein: CASSDNTDTQYF. The CDR3, as DNA: TGCGCCAGCAGTGATAACACAGATACGCAGTATTTT.

This clone turned up a few times. The chain links TRBV5-1 to TRBJ2-7; TRBD1 aligns across 9 bases. The CDR3 extends over 14 amino acids. Per germline, CDR1 SGHRS and CDR2 YFSETQ. The junction had 8 bases not matched to a gene; V was cut back by 4 bases and J by 6 bases. This CDR3 is CASSPGQGRGEQYF. The CDR3 coding sequence is TGCGCCAGCAGCCCGGGACAGGGAAGGGGCGAGCAGTACTTC.

The rearrangement uses TRBV7-9 and TRBJ2-1; TRBD2 might be the D (7 bases). The CDR3 totals 16 residues. Trimming pared 1 base from V and 6 bases from J, leaving 16 bases between. Germline values: CDR1 SEHNR, CDR2 FQNEAQ (reference sequence). CDR3 region: CASSLEGGGARNEQFF. Written as DNA, the CDR3 is TGTGCCAGCAGCTTAGAGGGTGGGGGGGCCCGCAATGAGCAGTTCTTC.

The chain links TRBV7-9 to TRBJ1-1; D unclear. Trimming cost V 6 bases and J 5 bases, with 16 bases left between them. The germline V gene has CDR1 SEHNR and CDR2 FQNEAQ (reference sequence). This CDR3 comprises 14 residues. The CDR3 is CASRSMGGGTEAFF. The CDR3 DNA follows: TGTGCCAGCAGGTCCATGGGAGGTGGAACTGAAGCTTTCTTT.

This chain connects TRBV30 to TRBJ1-3, with 9 bases that match TRBD1. From germline, CDR1 is GTSNPN and CDR2 SVGIG (reference sequence). V lost 5 bases to trimming and J lost 4 bases; unmatched junction nucleotides: 9. The CDR3 loop spans 15 amino acids. Here the CDR3 reads CAWELQGAGGNTIYF. Here the CDR3 DNA reads TGTGCCTGGGAACTACAGGGGGCAGGGGGAAACACCATATATTTT.

The gene calls are TRBV9 and TRBJ1-5; a weak D match, TRBD1 (6 bases). Germline CDR1 and CDR2: SGDLS and YYNGEE. The CDR3 extends over 15 amino acids. Trimming took off 3 bases at V and 8 bases at J, with 18 bases between the two ends. This chain's CDR3 is CASSATTGSGEPQHF. For the CDR3, the DNA is TGTGCCAGCAGCGCAACGACAGGCTCTGGAGAGCCCCAGCATTTT.

The J gene is TRBJ1-2, the V gene TRBV6-5; D not certain. Germline V gene sequence: CDR1 MNHEY, CDR2 SVGAGI. V was cut by 3 bases and J by 4 bases, with 9 bases left in between. CDR3 size: 13 residues. This CDR3 reads CASSYAGTYGYTF. For the CDR3, the DNA is TGTGCCAGCAGTTATGCAGGAACCTATGGCTACACCTTC.

This clone was counted only a few times. J is TRBJ1-1 and V is TRBV27, with TRBD1 identical over 9 bases. Germline CDR1 MNHEY, CDR2 SMNVEV (reference sequence). V shed 6 bases, J shed 4 bases, and the junction held 9 bases outside the gene matches. The CDR3 totals 15 residues. The CDR3 spells CASRPGTGRVTEAFF. In DNA, the CDR3 is TGTGCCAGCAGGCCCGGGACAGGGAGGGTCACTGAAGCTTTCTTT.

This clone was seen more than once but under ten times. The rearrangement joins TRBV27 to TRBJ1-4; weak D call: TRBD1 (5 bases). The V gene's germline CDR1 is MNHEY and CDR2 SMNVEV (reference sequence). This CDR3 is built from 14 residues. V lost 5 bases to trimming and J lost 2 bases, with 9 bases between them. The CDR3 here is CASSPGPTNEKLFF. The CDR3 coding sequence is TGTGCCAGCAGTCCAGGGCCCACTAATGAAAAACTGTTTTTT.

In its sample, this clone was seen once. The rearrangement joins TRBV3-1 (or the pseudogene TRBV3-2) to TRBJ2-3; tentatively, D is TRBD2 (6 bases). The germline V and J ends were trimmed by 1 base and 3 bases, with 17 bases remaining between them. Germline-derived CDR1 and CDR2 are LGHDT and YNNKEL (reference sequence). This CDR3 comprises 17 residues. The CDR3 bases are TGTGCCAGCAGCCAAGCCAGGGACGGAGGGTGGACAGATACGCAGTATTTT. Its translation is CASSQARDGGWTDTQYF.

The genes are TRBV19 and TRBJ2-3, with TRBD1 matching over 7 bases. Germline values: CDR1 LNHDA, CDR2 SQIVND (reference sequence). The CDR3 is 14 amino acids. The junction had 8 bases not matched to a gene; V was cut back by 6 bases and J by 5 bases. This CDR3 reads CASSPDRVQDTQYF. CDR3 DNA sequence: TGTGCCAGTAGCCCAGACAGGGTACAAGATACGCAGTATTTT.

The V gene is TRBV21-1, the J gene TRBJ2-6; the table's D call, TRBD2, was not checked against the DNA. TRBV21-1 represents a pseudogene. The CDR3 is 17 amino acids. The CDR3 sequence: CASSKLRAGDGANVLTF. CDR3 sequence (DNA): TGTGCCAGCAGCAAATTAAGGGCGGGGGACGGGGCCAACGTCCTGACTTTC.

V and J are TRBV24-1 and TRBJ2-2; no definite D call. CDR1 and CDR2 from the germline V gene are KGHDR and SFDVKD. Between the trimmed V and J ends, which lost 4 bases and 3 bases, there was a span of 11 bases. The CDR3 sequence is 15 residues long. The CDR3 nucleotides are TGTGCCACCAGTGACCCTTCTTATTACACCGGGGAGCTGTTTTTT. Amino acid sequence: CATSDPSYYTGELFF.